Listed below are T cell receptor beta chains from one sample, sequenced in a study of blood T cell repertoires in COVID-19. Method: immunoSEQ multiplex PCR; TCRdb's copy keeps in-frame clones and lacks some. The repertoire holds some 20,000 clones, with 70% to 90% as singletons. The specimen sequenced was peripheral blood. The receptor source for this set is a human donor in a cohort sampled during active COVID-19. Each CDR3 is given with its conserved first and last residue. The D gene is left open where the match is weak. Size is stated for part of the rows, as once, few or many counts, or as a class when the clone is expanded.

j_call | clone_size | v_call | d_call | cdr3_aa | cdr3_nt
TRBJ2-7 | . | TRBV6-5 | . | CASSPQGTYEQYF | TGTGCCAGCAGTCCCCAGGGAACCTACGAGCAGTACTTC
TRBJ1-1 | . | TRBV7-6 | TRBD1 | CASSLDRATEAFF | TGTGCCAGCAGCTTGGACAGGGCCACTGAAGCTTTCTTT
TRBJ1-5 | . | TRBV30 | . | CAWSVGLPNQPQHF | TGTGCCTGGAGTGTGGGCCTCCCCAATCAGCCCCAGCATTTT
TRBJ1-1 | few | TRBV5-6 | TRBD1 | CASSRTGWTEAFF | TGTGCCAGCAGCCGGACAGGGTGGACTGAAGCTTTCTTT
TRBJ2-4 | . | TRBV18 | . | CASSPPLDKNIQYF | TGTGCCAGCTCACCGCCCCTAGACAAAAACATTCAGTACTTC
TRBJ1-5 | . | TRBV4-1 | TRBD1 | CASSKSGQAGNQPQHF | TGCGCCAGCAGCAAATCGGGACAGGCGGGCAATCAGCCCCAGCATTTT
TRBJ2-5 | . | TRBV28 | TRBD2 | CASSLMWEGEETQYF | TGTGCCAGCAGTTTAATGTGGGAGGGCGAAGAGACCCAGTACTTC
TRBJ1-1 | . | TRBV6-1 | . | CASSDFRGNTEAFF | TGTGCCAGCAGTGATTTCAGAGGGAACACTGAAGCTTTCTTT
TRBJ2-7 | . | TRBV5-1 | TRBD1 | CASSVDRGSYEQYF | TGCGCCAGCAGCGTGGACAGGGGCTCCTACGAGCAGTACTTC
TRBJ2-5 | . | TRBV5-4 | TRBD1 | CASSLVGQGQETQYF | TGTGCCAGCAGCTTGGTGGGACAGGGACAAGAGACCCAGTACTTC
TRBJ2-7 | . | TRBV5-5 | . | CASSLAAGPRGEQYF | TGTGCCAGCAGCTTGGCGGCAGGGCCTCGCGGCGAGCAGTACTTC
TRBJ1-1 | few | TRBV6-5 | . | CASSYRSNTEAFF | TGTGCCAGCAGTTACCGTTCTAACACTGAAGCTTTCTTT
TRBJ2-1 | . | TRBV9 | TRBD2 | CASSGDTSGSMFEQFF | TGTGCCAGCAGTGGAGACACTAGCGGGAGTATGTTTGAGCAGTTCTTC
TRBJ2-2 | . | TRBV30 | . | CAWSVRADTGELFF | TGTGCCTGGAGTGTACGGGCAGACACCGGGGAACTGTTTTTT
TRBJ2-3 | . | TRBV6-5 | . | CASGGGDTQYF | TGTGCCAGCGGAGGCGGGGATACGCAGTATTTT
TRBJ2-1 | . | TRBV9 | TRBD2 | CASSAGLAHNEQFF | TGTGCCAGCAGCGCCGGACTAGCGCACAATGAGCAGTTCTTC
TRBJ2-2 | once | TRBV28 | TRBD1 | CASSSGTVSVELFF | TGTGCCAGCAGTTCCGGGACAGTATCAGTGGAGCTGTTTTTT
TRBJ1-6 | . | TRBV7-9 | . | CASSVQGSPNSPLHF | TGTGCCAGCAGCGTACAGGGCTCTCCTAATTCACCCCTCCACTTT
TRBJ1-1 | . | TRBV19 | . | CASSIQGWDTEAFF | TGTGCCAGTAGTATCCAGGGGTGGGACACTGAAGCTTTCTTT
TRBJ1-1 | . | TRBV19 | TRBD1 | CASSIDQGGPMNTEAFF | TGTGCCAGTAGTATAGATCAGGGGGGTCCGATGAACACTGAAGCTTTCTTT
TRBJ2-7 | . | TRBV6-6 | . | CASSRGGEQYF | TGTGCCAGCAGCCGAGGCGGGGAGCAGTACTTC
TRBJ2-1 | . | TRBV7-3 | . | CASSSSSYNEQFF | TGTGCCAGCAGCTCGAGCTCCTACAATGAGCAGTTCTTC
TRBJ1-1 | . | TRBV4-2 | . | CASGQAGPEGEAFF | TGTGCCAGCGGGCAGGCGGGGCCGGAGGGTGAAGCTTTCTTT
TRBJ2-7 | few | TRBV28 | . | CASSLGTVPYEQYF | TGTGCCAGCAGTTTAGGGACTGTCCCCTACGAGCAGTACTTC
TRBJ2-5 | . | TRBV27 | . | CASSLGGLGAGETQYF | TGTGCCAGCAGTTTAGGAGGTCTGGGGGCAGGGGAGACCCAGTACTTC
TRBJ2-7 | . | TRBV28 | . | CATGQLSYEQYF | TGTGCCACCGGACAGCTCTCCTACGAGCAGTACTTC
TRBJ1-5 | once | TRBV19 | TRBD1 | CASTHGPTGNQPQHF | TGTGCCAGTACCCATGGGCCGACAGGGAACCAGCCCCAGCATTTT
TRBJ2-2 | . | TRBV7-9 | TRBD1 | CASSLARQGSSTGELFF | TGTGCCAGCAGCTTAGCGAGACAGGGGTCTAGCACCGGGGAGCTGTTTTTT
TRBJ2-7 | . | TRBV4-1 | . | CASSSLGAEQYF | TGCGCCAGCAGCTCCCTAGGGGCCGAGCAGTACTTC
TRBJ2-3 | . | TRBV3-1/TRBV3-2 | TRBD2 | CASSQSIAGGTDTQYF | TGTGCCAGCAGCCAATCGATAGCGGGGGGCACAGATACGCAGTATTTT
TRBJ2-7 | once | TRBV11-3 | TRBD2 | CASSPGTSGRRGEQYF | TGTGCCAGCAGCCCGGGGACTAGCGGGAGACGTGGCGAGCAGTACTTC
TRBJ2-1 | . | TRBV19 | TRBD1 | CASSIDQGQYNEQFF | TGTGCCAGTAGTATAGATCAGGGACAGTACAATGAGCAGTTCTTC
TRBJ2-5 | . | TRBV5-1 | TRBD2 | CASSIGGRLAGQETQYF | TGCGCCAGCAGCATTGGGGGCCGGTTAGCGGGGCAAGAGACCCAGTACTTC
TRBJ2-2 | . | TRBV2 | . | CASRVLSALAGELFF | TGTGCCAGCAGAGTCCTCAGCGCTTTGGCCGGGGAGCTGTTTTTT
TRBJ1-2 | . | TRBV10-3 | . | CAISESRGLEGYTF | TGTGCCATCAGTGAGAGCCGGGGTTTAGAGGGCTACACCTTC
TRBJ2-5 | . | TRBV24-1 | . | CATSDRTVQETQYF | TGTGCCACCAGTGATCGGACTGTTCAAGAGACCCAGTACTTC
TRBJ2-3 | . | TRBV27 | . | CASSLSSGGTDTQYF | TGTGCCAGCAGTTTATCGTCAGGGGGCACAGATACGCAGTATTTT
TRBJ2-3 | . | TRBV20-1 | . | CSASRTEATDTQYF | TGCAGTGCTAGTCGGACAGAAGCCACAGATACGCAGTATTTT
TRBJ2-5 | . | TRBV2 | TRBD2 | CASSAGTSGRSQETQYF | TGTGCCAGCAGCGCCGGGACTAGCGGGAGGTCACAAGAGACCCAGTACTTC
TRBJ2-1 | . | TRBV27 | . | CASSSDSGYEQFF | TGTGCCAGCAGTTCTGACAGCGGGTATGAGCAGTTCTTC
TRBJ1-1 | . | TRBV6-6 | . | CASSYAETNTEAFF | TGTGCCAGCAGTTACGCGGAAACGAACACTGAAGCTTTCTTT
TRBJ1-5 | few | TRBV2 | . | CASMDNRGQPQHF | TGTGCCAGCATGGATAACCGGGGTCAGCCCCAGCATTTT
TRBJ1-1 | . | TRBV7-9 | TRBD1 | CASSSGGLMNTEAFF | TGTGCCAGCAGCTCAGGGGGACTGATGAACACTGAAGCTTTCTTT
TRBJ2-5 | . | TRBV7-2 | TRBD2 | CASSLPGGRETQYF | TGTGCCAGCAGCCTCCCGGGAGGGAGAGAGACCCAGTACTTC
TRBJ2-2 | once | TRBV6-6 | . | CASSYQQDNTGELFF | TGTGCCAGCAGTTACCAGCAGGATAACACCGGGGAGCTGTTTTTT
TRBJ2-7 | few | TRBV11-2 | TRBD2 | CASSPEVGGPYEQYF | TGTGCCAGCAGCCCCGAGGTGGGAGGGCCTTACGAGCAGTACTTC
TRBJ2-1 | . | TRBV7-9 | TRBD1 | CASSSLGQGKSDEQFF | TGTGCCAGCAGCTCGCTGGGACAGGGGAAAAGCGATGAGCAGTTCTTC
TRBJ1-1 | once | TRBV15 | . | CATSSVYRDTEAFF | TGTGCCACCAGCAGCGTCTACAGGGACACTGAAGCTTTCTTT
TRBJ2-2 | . | TRBV5-1 | . | CASSKSQGPNTGELFF | TGCGCCAGCAGCAAATCACAGGGTCCGAACACCGGGGAGCTGTTTTTT
TRBJ2-7 | . | TRBV6-5 | . | CASSRKTSGSYEQYF | TGTGCCAGCAGTCGGAAGACCAGCGGGTCCTACGAGCAGTACTTC
TRBJ1-1 | . | TRBV29-1 | . | CSVLGGTEAFF | TGCAGCGTCCTAGGGGGCACTGAAGCTTTCTTT
TRBJ2-3 | . | TRBV9 | . | CASSVAPGEADTQYF | TGTGCCAGCAGCGTAGCCCCGGGAGAGGCAGATACGCAGTATTTT
TRBJ1-3 | . | TRBV6-6 | . | CASSSPRDSGNTIYF | TGTGCCAGCAGTTCCCCGAGGGACTCTGGAAACACCATATATTTT
TRBJ2-2 | . | TRBV7-9 | TRBD1 | CASSVTKGANDNGELFF | TGTGCCAGCAGCGTGACGAAGGGGGCCAACGATAACGGGGAGCTGTTTTTT
TRBJ1-1 | . | TRBV6-5 | . | CASTRTLNTEAFF | TGTGCCAGCACCCGAACATTGAACACTGAAGCTTTCTTT
TRBJ2-7 | once | TRBV28 | . | CASSLRDARYEQYF | TGTGCCAGCAGTCTGCGGGACGCCCGCTACGAGCAGTACTTC